This T cell receptor (beta chain) was recovered during a study of regulatory T cells in long-lasting Graves disease. Findings of the study overall: Persistent disease preferred TRBV28, TRBJ1-2 and TRBJ2-5; new disease, TRBV20-1 and TRBJ2-1. New patients shared approximately 970 public clonotypes, and persistent patients shared more, with 2,741. Patients whose Graves' disease persisted exhibited lower TCR diversity than those newly diagnosed.

With iRepertoire HTBI primers and Arm-PCR of CDR3 regions, TCR beta libraries were built. TCRdb independently ran MiXCR on the multiplex PCR reads; one entry per CDR3 protein. The sample lists 350,000 to 450,000 distinct CDR3 sequences; less than 25% were seen once. In the case of this clonotype: Its antigen remains unidentified.

CDR3 length: 15 amino acids. Germline V CDR1 and CDR2: MNHEY, SMNVEV (reference sequence). The V gene lost 2 bases and the J gene lost 0 bases, with 11 bases spanning the gap. Time point meaning: persistent/refractory GD, antithyroid drugs over 5 years with positive TRAb. PBMC RNA was the source of the TCR library. The clonotype originates from a female donor with Graves disease. Sequenced here: peripheral blood mononuclear cells (PBMCs), sampled when the disease was refractory, from a patient treated with antithyroid drugs. The chain recombines TRBV27 with TRBJ2-7; perhaps D is TRBD1 or TRBD2 (5 bases each). CDR3 sequence reads: CASSLQGPSSYEQYF. CDR3 DNA sequence: TGTGCCAGCAGTTTACAGGGACCCAGCTCCTACGAGCAGTACTTC.